Listed below are T cell receptor beta chains from one sample, sequenced in a study of T cells after yellow fever vaccination. Via MiXCR, TCRdb re-called the 5' RACE reads, giving one row per CDR3 protein. Here the sample spans around 500,000 distinct CDR3 sequences, 20% to 25% being singletons. The sequenced sample was PBMCs, obtained less than 25 days after the first yellow fever vaccination. The source of these receptors is a man between 18 and 29 years old who received the YFV17D yellow fever vaccine. The CDR3 runs from the conserved cysteine through the conserved F or W. Fields, in order: V gene, clone size, D gene, J gene, CDR3 DNA, CDR3 protein. D genes are given only for firm matches. Expanded clones are given a class, and other clones once, few, many or no size at all.

v_call: TRBV6-1; clone_size: once; d_call: TRBD1; j_call: TRBJ1-1; cdr3_nt: TGTGCCAGCAGTCTTCCGACAGGGGTTAGCACTGAAGCTTTCTTT; cdr3_aa: CASSLPTGVSTEAFF
v_call: TRBV12-3/TRBV12-4; clone_size: NA; d_call: NA; j_call: TRBJ2-7; cdr3_nt: TGTGCCAGCAGGCGGAGCTTCTACGAGCAGTACTTC; cdr3_aa: CASRRSFYEQYF
v_call: TRBV6-2/TRBV6-3; clone_size: few; d_call: NA; j_call: TRBJ2-3; cdr3_nt: TGTGCCAGCACTCTGGACGGTAGCACAGATACGCAGTATTTT; cdr3_aa: CASTLDGSTDTQYF
v_call: TRBV12-3/TRBV12-4; clone_size: few; d_call: TRBD2; j_call: TRBJ2-5; cdr3_nt: TGTGCCAGCAGCCTGACTAGCGGGGGTGACCAAGAGACCCAGTACTTC; cdr3_aa: CASSLTSGGDQETQYF
v_call: TRBV5-1; clone_size: many; d_call: NA; j_call: TRBJ2-3; cdr3_nt: TGCGCCAGCAGCTTGTTCGGGGCCACAGATACGCAGTATTTT; cdr3_aa: CASSLFGATDTQYF
v_call: TRBV7-8; clone_size: few; d_call: NA; j_call: TRBJ2-3; cdr3_nt: TGTGCCAGCAGCCCCGGTCAAGTAGGGACAGATACGCAGTATTTT; cdr3_aa: CASSPGQVGTDTQYF
v_call: TRBV12-3/TRBV12-4; clone_size: many; d_call: TRBD1; j_call: TRBJ2-5; cdr3_nt: TGTGCCAGCAGTGTTGGCAGGGGGCTGAAGACCCAGTACTTC; cdr3_aa: CASSVGRGLKTQYF
v_call: TRBV11-2; clone_size: NA; d_call: NA; j_call: TRBJ2-3; cdr3_nt: TGTGCCAGCAGCCGACCCGGGGGCCTAGTCGGCACAGATACGCAGTATTTT; cdr3_aa: CASSRPGGLVGTDTQYF
v_call: TRBV5-1; clone_size: NA; d_call: NA; j_call: TRBJ2-5; cdr3_nt: TGCGCCAGCAGCTTGGCCCCGGACCAAGAGAGCCAGTACTTC; cdr3_aa: CASSLAPDQESQYF
v_call: TRBV7-2; clone_size: few; d_call: TRBD1; j_call: TRBJ1-2; cdr3_nt: TGTGCCAGCAGCTTAGGCCCCAAGACAGGGGGCCGTGGCTACACCTTC; cdr3_aa: CASSLGPKTGGRGYTF
v_call: TRBV6-4; clone_size: NA; d_call: NA; j_call: TRBJ1-1; cdr3_nt: TGTGCCAGCAGTGACGGGATGGGCACTGAAGCTTTCTTT; cdr3_aa: CASSDGMGTEAFF
v_call: TRBV27; clone_size: few; d_call: TRBD1; j_call: TRBJ1-1; cdr3_nt: TGTGCCAGCAGTTTACTACGGACAGGGAAAGGCACTGAAGCTTTCTTT; cdr3_aa: CASSLLRTGKGTEAFF
v_call: TRBV7-2; clone_size: many; d_call: NA; j_call: TRBJ2-2; cdr3_nt: TGTGCCAGCAGTTACCCCTATCCTCTCACCGGGGAGCTGTTTTTT; cdr3_aa: CASSYPYPLTGELFF
v_call: TRBV10-3; clone_size: NA; d_call: NA; j_call: TRBJ1-2; cdr3_nt: TGTGCCATCAGTGTGATTTCGGAGGAACTTTGGGATGGCTACACCTTC; cdr3_aa: CAISVISEELWDGYTF
v_call: TRBV12-3/TRBV12-4; clone_size: few; d_call: TRBD2; j_call: TRBJ2-2; cdr3_nt: TGTGCCAGCAGTTTACGGGGGGGGGCTACCGGGGAGCTGTTTTTT; cdr3_aa: CASSLRGGATGELFF
v_call: TRBV7-9; clone_size: many; d_call: NA; j_call: TRBJ1-5; cdr3_nt: TGTGCCAGCAGCCCTTTGGGGGGGCAGGATCAGCCCCAGCATTTT; cdr3_aa: CASSPLGGQDQPQHF
v_call: TRBV6-2/TRBV6-3; clone_size: NA; d_call: TRBD2; j_call: TRBJ2-3; cdr3_nt: TGTGCCAGCAGCAACGGGGGGGGGTCCGCAGATACGCAGTATTTT; cdr3_aa: CASSNGGGSADTQYF
v_call: TRBV4-1; clone_size: NA; d_call: NA; j_call: TRBJ1-5; cdr3_nt: TGCGCCAGCAGCCAACCTCCCGGGAGAGGCCTTTATCAGCCCCAGCATTTT; cdr3_aa: CASSQPPGRGLYQPQHF
v_call: TRBV27; clone_size: NA; d_call: TRBD1; j_call: TRBJ2-7; cdr3_nt: TGTGCCAGCAGTTCCTGGACAGGGCGCTACGAGCAGTACTTC; cdr3_aa: CASSSWTGRYEQYF
v_call: TRBV20-1; clone_size: few; d_call: NA; j_call: TRBJ2-1; cdr3_nt: TGCAGTGCTAGACCTACCGAAAATGAGCAGTTCTTC; cdr3_aa: CSARPTENEQFF
v_call: TRBV6-1; clone_size: NA; d_call: NA; j_call: TRBJ1-2; cdr3_nt: TGTGCCAGCAGGGGGGCCTCATCCTATGGCTACACCTTC; cdr3_aa: CASRGASSYGYTF
v_call: TRBV18; clone_size: NA; d_call: NA; j_call: TRBJ2-3; cdr3_nt: TGTGCCAGCTCACTAAAGCCAGATACGCAGTATTTT; cdr3_aa: CASSLKPDTQYF
v_call: TRBV20-1; clone_size: few; d_call: TRBD2; j_call: TRBJ2-7; cdr3_nt: TGCAGTGCTAAGCGGGGCTACGAGCAGTACTTC; cdr3_aa: CSAKRGYEQYF
v_call: TRBV11-2; clone_size: few; d_call: NA; j_call: TRBJ2-1; cdr3_nt: TGTGCCAGCAGCTCAGAGGGGGTTTACAATGAGCAGTTCTTC; cdr3_aa: CASSSEGVYNEQFF
v_call: TRBV5-1; clone_size: few; d_call: NA; j_call: TRBJ2-1; cdr3_nt: TGCGCCAGCAGCTCCATCTCCTACAATGAGCAGTTCTTC; cdr3_aa: CASSSISYNEQFF
v_call: TRBV5-1; clone_size: NA; d_call: TRBD1; j_call: TRBJ1-1; cdr3_nt: TGCGCCAGCGCCGGGACAGGGGCCAGGGCCGAAGCTTTCTTT; cdr3_aa: CASAGTGARAEAFF
v_call: TRBV20-1; clone_size: few; d_call: NA; j_call: TRBJ2-5; cdr3_nt: TGCAGTGCTAGACTCGGCGGTCAAGAGACCCAGTACTTC; cdr3_aa: CSARLGGQETQYF
v_call: TRBV6-6; clone_size: NA; d_call: NA; j_call: TRBJ1-1; cdr3_nt: TGTGCCAGCAGTTCCAGTTTGGGGTCGGGCGCTTTCTTT; cdr3_aa: CASSSSLGSGAFF
v_call: TRBV7-6; clone_size: NA; d_call: TRBD2; j_call: TRBJ2-3; cdr3_nt: TGTGCCAGCAGCTTAACGCCAGCGGGGGTTCAGGTAGCAGATACGCAGTATTTT; cdr3_aa: CASSLTPAGVQVADTQYF
v_call: TRBV4-1; clone_size: NA; d_call: NA; j_call: TRBJ2-3; cdr3_nt: TGCGCCAGCAGCCACTCCCTAGATACGCAGTATTTT; cdr3_aa: CASSHSLDTQYF
v_call: TRBV27; clone_size: few; d_call: NA; j_call: TRBJ2-1; cdr3_nt: TGTGCCAGCAGTTTATCGGGGTATGTGGGTGAGCAGTTCTTC; cdr3_aa: CASSLSGYVGEQFF
v_call: TRBV12-3/TRBV12-4; clone_size: few; d_call: NA; j_call: TRBJ1-5; cdr3_nt: TGTGCCAGCAGTTTAGATTCGTTCGGTCAGCCCCAGCATTTT; cdr3_aa: CASSLDSFGQPQHF
v_call: TRBV27; clone_size: NA; d_call: TRBD2; j_call: TRBJ2-1; cdr3_nt: TGTGCCAGCAGTTTACCGGGGGGGGCTGGCTATGAGCAGTTCTTC; cdr3_aa: CASSLPGGAGYEQFF
v_call: TRBV20-1; clone_size: NA; d_call: TRBD1; j_call: TRBJ1-1; cdr3_nt: TGCAGTGCTACCTCCAGGGGGGGGATGAACACTGAAGCTTTCTTT; cdr3_aa: CSATSRGGMNTEAFF
v_call: TRBV16; clone_size: few; d_call: NA; j_call: TRBJ1-2; cdr3_nt: TGTGCCAGCAGCCATTCAACAGGGACCTATGGCTACACCTTC; cdr3_aa: CASSHSTGTYGYTF
v_call: TRBV11-2; clone_size: NA; d_call: NA; j_call: TRBJ1-4; cdr3_nt: TGTGCCAGCAGCCCAGGGGTGAGGGCGGATGAAAAACTGTTTTTT; cdr3_aa: CASSPGVRADEKLFF
v_call: TRBV29-1; clone_size: NA; d_call: NA; j_call: TRBJ1-5; cdr3_nt: TGCAGCGTTAAGGGGGGCAATCAGCCCCAGCATTTT; cdr3_aa: CSVKGGNQPQHF
v_call: TRBV5-1; clone_size: few; d_call: TRBD2; j_call: TRBJ2-3; cdr3_nt: TGCGCCAGCAGCTGGGGGACTATAAGAGATACGCAGTATTTT; cdr3_aa: CASSWGTIRDTQYF
v_call: TRBV5-5; clone_size: NA; d_call: TRBD1; j_call: TRBJ1-2; cdr3_nt: TGTGCCAGCAGCACAGGACAGGGGGCGTTTGGCTACACCTTC; cdr3_aa: CASSTGQGAFGYTF
v_call: TRBV28; clone_size: NA; d_call: TRBD1; j_call: TRBJ2-3; cdr3_nt: TGTGCCAGCAGTTCTAAACAGGGGGTGGCAGATACGCAGTATTTT; cdr3_aa: CASSSKQGVADTQYF
v_call: TRBV3-1; clone_size: NA; d_call: NA; j_call: TRBJ2-3; cdr3_nt: TGTGCCTGCAGCCTCGGGATCACTAGCACAGATACGCAGTATTTT; cdr3_aa: CACSLGITSTDTQYF
v_call: TRBV29-1; clone_size: NA; d_call: TRBD1; j_call: TRBJ2-7; cdr3_nt: TGCAGCGTTGAATCGGGACAGACCTACGAGCAGTACTTC; cdr3_aa: CSVESGQTYEQYF